This T cell receptor beta chain is drawn from a study of beta chain features in type 1 diabetes. Every donor had blood drawn once into heparin, around 100 mL on average. Via the markers CD45RO/CCR7/CD25/CD127/CD95/CD27, stem cell-like memory, regulatory, central memory and naive CD4+ cells were sorted. This clone came up many times. The CDR3 extends over 15 amino acids. V was trimmed by 5 bases and J by 0 bases, leaving 12 bases between them. Germline V gene lookup returns CDR1 SEHNR and CDR2 FQNEAQ (reference sequence). All of the isolated RNA was reverse transcribed, so expressed TCRB transcripts were sequenced. TCRdb keeps only in-frame clones here, not all; method: immunoSEQ multiplex PCR. The sample comprises around 140,000 clones, about 10% of which are singletons, and approximately 1.3% rests with the top ten.

The chain links TRBV7-9 to TRBJ2-3; perhaps TRBD2 as D (6 bases). Specimen: naive CD4+ T cells from blood. The source of this sequence is a man younger than 35 in good health. The chain's CDR3 is CASSPQDYSTDTQYF. The CDR3, as DNA: TGTGCCAGCAGCCCCCAGGACTACAGCACAGATACGCAGTATTTT.